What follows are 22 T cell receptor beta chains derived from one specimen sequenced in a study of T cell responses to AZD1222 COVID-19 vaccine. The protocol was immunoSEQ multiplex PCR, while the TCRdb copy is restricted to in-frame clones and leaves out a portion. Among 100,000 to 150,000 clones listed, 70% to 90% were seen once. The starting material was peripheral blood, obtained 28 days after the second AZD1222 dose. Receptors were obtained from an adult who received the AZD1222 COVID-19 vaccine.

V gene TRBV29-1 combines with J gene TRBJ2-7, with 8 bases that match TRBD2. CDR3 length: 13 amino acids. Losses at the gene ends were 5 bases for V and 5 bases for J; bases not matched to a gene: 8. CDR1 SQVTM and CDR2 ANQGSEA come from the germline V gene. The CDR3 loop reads CSVPETSVNEQYF. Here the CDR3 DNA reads TGCAGCGTTCCGGAGACTAGCGTAAACGAGCAGTACTTC.

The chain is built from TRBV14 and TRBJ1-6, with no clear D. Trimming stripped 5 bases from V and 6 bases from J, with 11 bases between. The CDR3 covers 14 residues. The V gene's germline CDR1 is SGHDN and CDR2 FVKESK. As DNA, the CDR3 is TGTGCCAGCAGCTTTGGAGGACTTAATTCACCCCTCCACTTT. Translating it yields CASSFGGLNSPLHF. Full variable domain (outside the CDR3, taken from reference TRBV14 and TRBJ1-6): EAGVTQFPSHSVIEKGQTVTLRCDPISGHDNLYWYRRVMGKEIKFLLHFVKESKQDESGMPNNRFLAERTGGTYSTLKVQPAELEDSGVYFCASSFGGLNSPLHFGNGTRLTVT.

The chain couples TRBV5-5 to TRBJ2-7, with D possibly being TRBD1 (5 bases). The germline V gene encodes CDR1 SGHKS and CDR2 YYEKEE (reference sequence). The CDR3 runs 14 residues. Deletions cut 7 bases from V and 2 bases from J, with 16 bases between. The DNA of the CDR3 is TGTGCCAGCTTTTTGAGGCAGGGCGCCTACGAGCAGTACTTC. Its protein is CASFLRQGAYEQYF.

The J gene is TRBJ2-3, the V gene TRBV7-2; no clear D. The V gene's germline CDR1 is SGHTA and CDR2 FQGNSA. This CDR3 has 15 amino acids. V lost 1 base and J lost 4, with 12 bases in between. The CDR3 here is CASSLGPGLPDTQYF. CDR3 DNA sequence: TGTGCCAGCAGCTTAGGGCCAGGTCTCCCAGATACGCAGTATTTT. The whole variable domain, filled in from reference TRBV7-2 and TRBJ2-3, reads GAGVSQSPSNKVTEKGKDVELRCDPISGHTALYWYRQSLGQGLEFLIYFQGNSAPDKSGLPSDRFSAERTGGSVSTLTIQRTQQEDSAVYLCASSLGPGLPDTQYFGPGTRLTVL.

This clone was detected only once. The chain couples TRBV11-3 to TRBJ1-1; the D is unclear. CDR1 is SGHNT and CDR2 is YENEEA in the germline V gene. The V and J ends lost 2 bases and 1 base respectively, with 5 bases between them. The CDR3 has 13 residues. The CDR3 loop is CASSLQANTEAFF. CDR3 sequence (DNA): TGTGCCAGCAGCTTACAAGCGAACACTGAAGCTTTCTTT.

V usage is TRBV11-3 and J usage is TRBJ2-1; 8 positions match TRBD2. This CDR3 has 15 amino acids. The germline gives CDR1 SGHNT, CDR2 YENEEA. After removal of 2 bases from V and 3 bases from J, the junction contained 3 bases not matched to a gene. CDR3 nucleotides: TGTGCCAGCAGCTTATACGGGGGGGGCTACAATGAGCAGTTCTTC. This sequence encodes CASSLYGGGYNEQFF.

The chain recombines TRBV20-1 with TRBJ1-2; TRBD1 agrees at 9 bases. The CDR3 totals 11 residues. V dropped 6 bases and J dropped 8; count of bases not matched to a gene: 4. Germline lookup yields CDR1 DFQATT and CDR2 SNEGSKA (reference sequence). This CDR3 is CSATGGEGYTF. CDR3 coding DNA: TGCAGTGCGACAGGGGGTGAGGGCTACACCTTC.

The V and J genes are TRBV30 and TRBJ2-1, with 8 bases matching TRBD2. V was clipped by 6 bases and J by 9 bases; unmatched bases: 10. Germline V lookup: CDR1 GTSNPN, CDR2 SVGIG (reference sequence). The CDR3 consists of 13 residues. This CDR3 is CACGGGSPPEQFF. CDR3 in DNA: TGTGCCTGCGGGGGGGGATCACCCCCTGAGCAGTTCTTC.

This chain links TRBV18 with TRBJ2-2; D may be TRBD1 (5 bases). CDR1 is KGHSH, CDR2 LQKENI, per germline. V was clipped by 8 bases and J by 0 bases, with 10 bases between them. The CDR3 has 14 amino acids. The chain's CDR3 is CASATESNTGELFF. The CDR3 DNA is TGTGCCAGCGCGACAGAGTCGAACACCGGGGAGCTGTTTTTT.

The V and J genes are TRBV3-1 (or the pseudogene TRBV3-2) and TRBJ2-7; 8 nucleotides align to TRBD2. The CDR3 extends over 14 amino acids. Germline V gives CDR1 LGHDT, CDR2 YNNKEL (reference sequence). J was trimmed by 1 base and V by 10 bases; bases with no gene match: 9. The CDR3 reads CATPRGGRSYEQYF. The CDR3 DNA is TGTGCCACCCCCCGGGGGGGCCGATCCTACGAGCAGTACTTC.

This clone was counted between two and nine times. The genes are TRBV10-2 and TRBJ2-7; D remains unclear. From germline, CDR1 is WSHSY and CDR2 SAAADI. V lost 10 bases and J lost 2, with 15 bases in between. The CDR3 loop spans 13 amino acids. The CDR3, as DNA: TGCGCCACCTCGGACCGAGAACCCTACGAGCAGTACTTC. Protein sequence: CATSDREPYEQYF.

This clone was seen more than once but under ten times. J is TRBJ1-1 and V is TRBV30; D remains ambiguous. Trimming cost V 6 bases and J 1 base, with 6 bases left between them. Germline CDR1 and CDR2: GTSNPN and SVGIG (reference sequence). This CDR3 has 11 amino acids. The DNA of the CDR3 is TGTGCCTGTGAAAGGAACACTGAAGCTTTCTTT. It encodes CACERNTEAFF. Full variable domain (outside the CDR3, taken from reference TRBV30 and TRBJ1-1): SQTIHQWPATLVQPVGSPLSLECTVEGTSNPNLYWYRQAAGRGLQLLFYSVGIGQISSEVPQNLSASRPQDRQFILSSKKLLLSDSGFYLCACERNTEAFFGQGTRLTVV.

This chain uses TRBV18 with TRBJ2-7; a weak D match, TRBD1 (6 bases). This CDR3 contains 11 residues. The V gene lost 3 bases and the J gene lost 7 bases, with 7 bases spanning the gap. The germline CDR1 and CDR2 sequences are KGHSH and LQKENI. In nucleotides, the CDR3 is TGTGCCAGCTCACCTGGACAGGAGCAGTACTTC. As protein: CASSPGQEQYF.

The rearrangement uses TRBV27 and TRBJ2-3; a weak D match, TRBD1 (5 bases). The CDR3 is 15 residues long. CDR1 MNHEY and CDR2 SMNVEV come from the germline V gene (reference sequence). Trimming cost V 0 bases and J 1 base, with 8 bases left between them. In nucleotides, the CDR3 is TGTGCCAGCAGTTTATCCAAAGGGGGCACAGATACGCAGTATTTT. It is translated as CASSLSKGGTDTQYF.

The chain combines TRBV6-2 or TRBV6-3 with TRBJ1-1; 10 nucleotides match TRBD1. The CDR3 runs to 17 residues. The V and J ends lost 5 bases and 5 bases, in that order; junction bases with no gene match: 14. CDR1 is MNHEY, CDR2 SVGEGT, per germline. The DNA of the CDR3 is TGTGCCAGCAGTCTACGACTGGGGGACAGGGGCAAGACTGAAGCTTTCTTT. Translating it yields CASSLRLGDRGKTEAFF.

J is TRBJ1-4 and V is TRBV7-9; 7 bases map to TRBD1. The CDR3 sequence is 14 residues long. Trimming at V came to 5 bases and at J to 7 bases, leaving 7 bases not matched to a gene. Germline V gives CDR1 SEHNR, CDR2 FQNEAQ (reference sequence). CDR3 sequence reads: CASSLTGASEKLFF. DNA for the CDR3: TGTGCCAGCAGCCTCACAGGGGCAAGTGAAAAACTGTTTTTT.

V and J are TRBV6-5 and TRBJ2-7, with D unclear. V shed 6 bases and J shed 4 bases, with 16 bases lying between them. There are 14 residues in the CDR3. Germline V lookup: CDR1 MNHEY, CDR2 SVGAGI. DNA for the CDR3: TGTGCCAGCAGCCCGAGGAACAGAGAATACGAGCAGTACTTC. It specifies CASSPRNREYEQYF.

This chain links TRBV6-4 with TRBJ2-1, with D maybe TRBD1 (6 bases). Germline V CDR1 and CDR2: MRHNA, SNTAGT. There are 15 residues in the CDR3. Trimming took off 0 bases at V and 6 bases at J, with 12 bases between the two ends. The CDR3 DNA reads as TGTGCCAGCAGTGACTCGGTGGGGGCGGTCAATGAGCAGTTCTTC. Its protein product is CASSDSVGAVNEQFF.

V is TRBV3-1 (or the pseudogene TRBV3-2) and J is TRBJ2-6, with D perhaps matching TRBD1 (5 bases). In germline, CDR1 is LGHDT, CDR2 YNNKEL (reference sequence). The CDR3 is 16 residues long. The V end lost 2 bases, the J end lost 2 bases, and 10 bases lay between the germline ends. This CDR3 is CASSQPRAAGANVLTF. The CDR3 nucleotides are TGTGCCAGCAGCCAACCCAGGGCAGCTGGGGCCAACGTCCTGACTTTC.

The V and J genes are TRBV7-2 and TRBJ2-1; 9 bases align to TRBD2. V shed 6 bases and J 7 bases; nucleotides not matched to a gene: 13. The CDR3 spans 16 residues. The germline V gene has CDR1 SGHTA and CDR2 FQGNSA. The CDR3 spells CASSRRRGGRGNEQFF. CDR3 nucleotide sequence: TGTGCCAGCAGTCGCCGGCGGGGGGGCCGTGGGAATGAGCAGTTCTTC.

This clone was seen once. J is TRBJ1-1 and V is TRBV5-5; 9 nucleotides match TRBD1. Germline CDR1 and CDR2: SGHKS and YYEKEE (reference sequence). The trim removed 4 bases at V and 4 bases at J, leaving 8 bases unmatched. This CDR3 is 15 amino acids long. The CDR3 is CASSARDRVGTEAFF. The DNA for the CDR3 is TGTGCCAGCAGCGCCAGGGACAGGGTAGGCACTGAAGCTTTCTTT. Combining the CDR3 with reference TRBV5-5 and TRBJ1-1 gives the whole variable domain DAGVTQSPTHLIKTRGQQVTLRCSPISGHKSVSWYQQVLGQGPQFIFQYYEKEERGRGNFPDRFSARQFPNYSSELNVNALLLGDSALYLCASSARDRVGTEAFFGQGTRLTVV.

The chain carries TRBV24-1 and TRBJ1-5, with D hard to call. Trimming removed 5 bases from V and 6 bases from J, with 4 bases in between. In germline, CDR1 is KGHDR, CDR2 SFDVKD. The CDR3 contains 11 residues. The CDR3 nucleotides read TGTGCCACCAGTGCCGGTCAGCCCCAGCATTTT. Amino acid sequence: CATSAGQPQHF.